This entry is about one TCR beta chain. As originally analysed: Quantification of nucleated cells was approximated via reference gene primer amplification. Only in-frame clones appear in the TCRdb table, and some are missing; sequencing was by immunoSEQ multiplex PCR. V and J calls and clone size are as listed in that table; D and trimming were resolved from the DNA. The sample lists about 240,000 clones; 87% were seen once. Trimming cost V 5 bases and J 3 bases, with 4 bases left between them. CDR3 length: 11 amino acids. The germline CDR1 and CDR2 sequences are SGDLS and YYNGEE. This entry comes from a study of blood T cell repertoires in COVID-19. Turning to the study itself: From the United States, Italy and Spain came samples of acute and convalescent COVID-19. T cells, B-cell-depleted T cells, or PBMCs supplied cDNA or gDNA.

Sequencing was done on a sample of peripheral blood. The sequence was obtained from a man in his sixties who had recovered from COVID-19. V and J are TRBV9 and TRBJ2-3; D uncertain. This CDR3 is CASSATDTQYF. CDR3 coding DNA: TGTGCCAGCAGTGCGACAGATACGCAGTATTTT.